These 16 T cell receptor beta chains share one sample of origin, sequenced in a study of response to subunit inactivated influenza vaccine. TCRdb reprocessed the RT-PCR reads via MiXCR and lists one record per CDR3 protein. The sample includes 650,000 to 800,000 distinct CDR3 sequences, approximately 15% of them seen just once. The sample consisted of PBMCs from blood, taken about 14 days before vaccination. The receptors were sampled from a man aged 50 to 60 who received an inactivated influenza vaccine.

The rearrangement links TRBV4-1 to TRBJ2-1; 7 nucleotides align to TRBD1. The length of the CDR3 is 15 residues. Trimming removed 5 bases from V and 6 bases from J; junction bases left unmatched: 10. CDR1 MGHRA and CDR2 YSYEKL come from the germline V gene. Here the CDR3 reads CASSTGQALFNEQFF. The CDR3 DNA reads as TGCGCCAGCAGCACAGGACAGGCCTTATTCAATGAGCAGTTCTTC.

The V gene is TRBV5-1, the J gene TRBJ2-7, with 13 bases aligning to TRBD2. Germline V gene lookup returns CDR1 SGHRS and CDR2 YFSETQ. The CDR3 consists of 16 residues. The trim removed 4 bases at V and 2 bases at J, leaving 6 bases unmatched. DNA for the CDR3: TGCGCCAGCAGCGAGGGACTAGCGGGACCCCCCTACGAGCAGTACTTC. Encoded protein: CASSEGLAGPPYEQYF.

This clonotype was detected a few times. V and J are TRBV12-3 or TRBV12-4 and TRBJ2-3; maybe TRBD1 (6 bases). V dropped 1 base and J dropped 1 base, with 12 bases sitting between them. The CDR3 length is 16 residues. CDR3 sequence: CASSLDTGLGTDTQYF. In DNA form, the CDR3 reads TGTGCCAGCAGTTTAGATACAGGGCTTGGCACAGATACGCAGTATTTT.

This clonotype was seen more than once but under ten times. V gene TRBV20-1 combines with J gene TRBJ2-5, with 9 nucleotides matching TRBD2. The CDR3 totals 16 residues. Germline V gene sequence: CDR1 DFQATT, CDR2 SNEGSKA (reference sequence). V gave up 3 bases and J gave up 5 bases; unmatched junction bases: 13. CDR3 in amino acids: CSARGGLRGGRETQYF. CDR3 sequence (DNA): TGCAGTGCTAGGGGTGGGTTGCGGGGGGGTAGGGAGACCCAGTACTTC.

The chain recombines TRBV6-2 or TRBV6-3 with TRBJ2-7, with 7 bases that match TRBD2. The CDR3 totals 15 residues. The junction had 9 bases not matched to a gene; V was cut back by 5 bases and J by 2 bases. The germline V gene encodes CDR1 MNHEY and CDR2 SVGEGT. The CDR3 sequence is CASSPFGGGPYEQYF. CDR3 DNA sequence: TGTGCCAGCAGTCCTTTTGGGGGAGGGCCCTACGAGCAGTACTTC.

The chain employs TRBV5-1 and TRBJ2-3, with 10 bases that match TRBD2. This CDR3 has 16 amino acids. After removal of 2 bases from V and 6 bases from J, the junction contained 9 bases not matched to a gene. Germline CDR1 is SGHRS and CDR2 is YFSETQ. CDR3 in DNA: TGCGCCAGCAGCTTCCGACCTAGCGGGGGAGAGGATACGCAGTATTTT. Translating it yields CASSFRPSGGEDTQYF.

The V call is TRBV4-2, the J call TRBJ2-7, with 7 bases identical to TRBD2. The V and J ends lost 0 bases and 13 bases, in that order; junction bases with no gene match: 9. The CDR3 has 13 residues. Germline CDR1 and CDR2: LGHNA and YNFKEQ. CDR3 in amino acids: CASSQDIERDCYF. The CDR3 nucleotides read TGTGCCAGCAGCCAAGATATCGAGCGGGATTGTTACTTC.

This clonotype was detected ten times or more. This chain links TRBV3-1 with TRBJ2-5; D might be TRBD2 (5 bases). CDR3 length: 15 residues. The germline V and J ends were trimmed by 0 bases and 5 bases, with 13 bases remaining between them. In germline, CDR1 is LGHDT, CDR2 YNNKEL (reference sequence). The CDR3 nucleotides read TGTGCCAGCAGCCAAGATCCTGAGGGTTGGGAGACCCAGTACTTC. It yields the protein CASSQDPEGWETQYF.

The table lists this clonotype with a few counts. The chain has TRBV9 and TRBJ2-3; D gene uncertain. The CDR3 covers 14 residues. CDR1 is SGDLS, CDR2 YYNGEE, per germline. Trimming cost V 3 bases and J 5 bases, with 13 bases left between them. The CDR3 spells CASSERGWGDTQYF. The CDR3 DNA reads as TGTGCCAGCAGCGAACGTGGCTGGGGAGATACGCAGTATTTT. Combining the CDR3 with reference TRBV9 and TRBJ2-3 gives the whole variable domain DSGVTQTPKHLITATGQRVTLRCSPRSGDLSVYWYQQSLDQGLQFLIQYYNGEERAKGNILERFSAQQFPDLHSELNLSSLELGDSALYFCASSERGWGDTQYFGPGTRLTVL.

This clonotype has a handful of counts. The V call is TRBV25-1, the J call TRBJ1-4, with TRBD1 as a possible D gene (6 bases). V was cut by 4 bases and J by 4 bases, with 13 bases left in between. From germline, CDR1 is MGHDK and CDR2 SYGVNS. CDR3 length: 15 residues. The chain's CDR3 is CASSVGGRGNEKLFF. In DNA form, the CDR3 reads TGTGCCAGCAGTGTCGGGGGCAGGGGTAATGAAAAACTGTTTTTT.

The chain couples TRBV10-1 to TRBJ2-5, with D perhaps matching TRBD1 (6 bases). The ends were cut back, 4 bases at V and 5 bases at J, with 17 bases in the middle. This CDR3 contains 15 residues. Germline V CDR1 and CDR2: WNHNN, SYGVQD (reference sequence). The CDR3 DNA sequence: TGCGCCAGCAGTGCGGCGTCGGCAGGGGTCGAGACCCAGTACTTC. It is translated as CASSAASAGVETQYF.

This clonotype was counted a few times. The chain links TRBV7-6 to TRBJ2-7; tentatively, D is TRBD2 (6 bases). The CDR3 has 14 amino acids. In germline, CDR1 is SGHVS, CDR2 FNYEAQ. V was clipped by 2 bases and J by 7 bases, with 15 bases between them. CDR3 in DNA: TGTGCCAGCAGCTTATTGGCGGGGTGGAATGAGCAGTACTTC. Translated: CASSLLAGWNEQYF.

The CDR3 region is CASSPLRAGQGVEQYF. The CDR3 nucleotides are TGTGCCAGCAGCCCACTGCGCGCGGGACAGGGGGTCGAGCAGTACTTC. The gene calls are TRBV7-8 and TRBJ2-7; TRBD1 aligns across 11 bases. CDR3 length: 16 residues. V gave up 5 bases and J gave up 6 bases; unmatched junction bases: 12. Germline-derived CDR1 and CDR2 are SGHVS and FQNEAQ. The whole variable domain, filled in from reference TRBV7-8 and TRBJ2-7, reads GAGVSQSPRYKVAKRGQDVALRCDPISGHVSLFWYQQALGQGPEFLTYFQNEAQLDKSGLPSDRFFAERPEGSVSTLKIQRTQQEDSAVYLCASSPLRAGQGVEQYFGPGTRLTVT.

The chain uses TRBV4-2 and TRBJ1-5; D not resolved. Germline-derived CDR1 and CDR2 are LGHNA and YNFKEQ. Trimming removed 0 bases from V and 0 bases from J, with 12 bases in between. This CDR3 contains 17 residues. This CDR3 is CASSQDLRQTSNQPQHF. CDR3 nucleotide sequence: TGTGCCAGCAGCCAAGATCTTAGGCAGACTAGCAATCAGCCCCAGCATTTT.

J is TRBJ2-5 and V is TRBV6-1, with TRBD1 identical over 11 bases. V lost 6 bases and J lost 6; bases outside the gene matches: 6. CDR3 length: 14 residues. Germline V lookup: CDR1 MNHNS, CDR2 SASEGT. DNA for the CDR3: TGTGCCAGCAGGGCCGGGACAGGGGGGAAGACCCAGTACTTC. Protein product: CASRAGTGGKTQYF.

This clonotype has only a few counts. The chain joins TRBV2 to TRBJ2-6; the D gene is possibly TRBD2 (5 bases). Trimming pared 3 bases from V and 2 bases from J, leaving 5 bases between. The CDR3 loop spans 14 amino acids. Germline values: CDR1 SNHLY, CDR2 FYNNEI. CDR3 protein: CASSERAGANVLTF. CDR3 sequence (DNA): TGTGCCAGCAGTGAGAGGGCTGGGGCCAACGTCCTGACTTTC.